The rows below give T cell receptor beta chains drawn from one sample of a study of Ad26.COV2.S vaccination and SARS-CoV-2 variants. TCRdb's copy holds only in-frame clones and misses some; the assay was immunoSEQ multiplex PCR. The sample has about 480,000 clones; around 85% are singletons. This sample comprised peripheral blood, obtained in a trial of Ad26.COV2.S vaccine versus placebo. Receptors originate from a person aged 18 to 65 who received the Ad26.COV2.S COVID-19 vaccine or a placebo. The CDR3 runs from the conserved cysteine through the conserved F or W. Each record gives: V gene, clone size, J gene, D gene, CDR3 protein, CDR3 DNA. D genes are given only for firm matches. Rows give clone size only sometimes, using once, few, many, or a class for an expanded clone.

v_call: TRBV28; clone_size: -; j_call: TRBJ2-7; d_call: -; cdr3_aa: CASSPPSLNEQYF; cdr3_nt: TGTGCCAGCAGCCCACCCTCTTTGAACGAGCAGTACTTC
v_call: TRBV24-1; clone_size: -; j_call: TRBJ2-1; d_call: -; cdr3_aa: CATSDLGGGLNEQFF; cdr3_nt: TGTGCCACCAGTGATTTGGGAGGGGGCTTAAATGAGCAGTTCTTC
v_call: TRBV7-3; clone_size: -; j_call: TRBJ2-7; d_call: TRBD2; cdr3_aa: CASSFAGGSSYEQYF; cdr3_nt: TGTGCCAGCAGCTTTGCTGGCGGGAGCTCCTACGAGCAGTACTTC
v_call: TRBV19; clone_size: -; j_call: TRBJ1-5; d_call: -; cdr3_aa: CASSANRGNQPQHF; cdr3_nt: TGTGCCAGTAGCGCTAACAGGGGCAATCAGCCCCAGCATTTT
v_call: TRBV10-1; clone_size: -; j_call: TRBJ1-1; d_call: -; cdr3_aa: CANPFEAFF; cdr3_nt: TGCGCCAATCCTTTTGAAGCTTTCTTT
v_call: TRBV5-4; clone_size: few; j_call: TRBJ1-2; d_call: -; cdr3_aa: CASSVELSTASYGYTF; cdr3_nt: TGTGCCAGCAGCGTCGAACTTAGTACAGCATCCTATGGCTACACCTTC
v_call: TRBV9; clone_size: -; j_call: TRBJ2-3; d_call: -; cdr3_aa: CASSVAVDPADEDTQYF; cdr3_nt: TGTGCCAGCAGCGTAGCGGTAGACCCGGCCGATGAGGATACGCAGTATTTT
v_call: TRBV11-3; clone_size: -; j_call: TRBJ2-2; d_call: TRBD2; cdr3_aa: CASSTREDIGELFF; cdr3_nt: TGTGCCAGCAGCACCCGGGAGGATATCGGGGAGCTGTTTTTT
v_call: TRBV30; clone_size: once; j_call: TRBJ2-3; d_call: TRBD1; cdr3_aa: CAWSFATGPTDTQYF; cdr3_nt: TGTGCCTGGAGTTTTGCGACAGGGCCCACAGATACGCAGTATTTT
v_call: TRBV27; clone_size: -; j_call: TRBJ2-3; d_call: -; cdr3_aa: CASSLGAGVGDTQYF; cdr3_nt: TGTGCCAGCTCACTGGGGGCGGGAGTGGGAGATACGCAGTATTTT
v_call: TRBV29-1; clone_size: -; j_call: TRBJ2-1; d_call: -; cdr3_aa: CSVVREVSEQFF; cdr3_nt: TGCAGCGTTGTGCGGGAAGTGAGTGAGCAGTTCTTC
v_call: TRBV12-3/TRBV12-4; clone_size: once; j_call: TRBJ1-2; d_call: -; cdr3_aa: CASTQSGIMATAF; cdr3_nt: TGTGCCAGCACCCAATCGGGGATTATGGCTACAGCCTTC
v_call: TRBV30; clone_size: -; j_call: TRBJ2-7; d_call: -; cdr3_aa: CAWSTPPDYEQYF; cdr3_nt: TGTGCCTGGAGCACCCCCCCGGACTACGAGCAGTACTTC
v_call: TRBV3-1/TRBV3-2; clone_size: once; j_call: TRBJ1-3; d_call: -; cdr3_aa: CASSVKVRNTIYF; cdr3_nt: TGTGCCAGCAGCGTAAAAGTAAGAAACACCATATATTTT
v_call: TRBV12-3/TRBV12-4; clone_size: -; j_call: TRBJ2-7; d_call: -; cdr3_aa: CASSLVGKEQYF; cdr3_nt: TGTGCCAGCAGTTTGGTAGGTAAAGAGCAGTACTTC
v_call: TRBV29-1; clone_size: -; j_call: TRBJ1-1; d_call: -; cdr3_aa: CSVEEGRRGTEAFF; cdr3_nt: TGCAGCGTTGAAGAGGGACGACGGGGCACTGAAGCTTTCTTT
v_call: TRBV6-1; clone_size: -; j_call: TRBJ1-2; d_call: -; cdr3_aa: CASSEAFGIGYTF; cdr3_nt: TGTGCCAGCAGTGAAGCGTTCGGGATTGGCTACACCTTC
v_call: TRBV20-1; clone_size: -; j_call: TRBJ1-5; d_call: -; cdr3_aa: CSASGGARNQPQHF; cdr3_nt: TGCAGTGCTAGTGGGGGGGCCCGCAATCAGCCCCAGCATTTT
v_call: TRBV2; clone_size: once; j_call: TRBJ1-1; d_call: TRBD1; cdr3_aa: CASRFTGQGGNTEAFF; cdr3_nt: TGTGCCAGCAGATTCACGGGACAGGGGGGGAACACTGAAGCTTTCTTT
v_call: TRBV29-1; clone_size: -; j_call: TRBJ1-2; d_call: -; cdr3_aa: CRATGGWANGYTF; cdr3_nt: TGCAGGGCAACAGGAGGGTGGGCCAATGGCTACACCTTC
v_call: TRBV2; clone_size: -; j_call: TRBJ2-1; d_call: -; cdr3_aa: CASSGRGVAGGPSPYNEQFF; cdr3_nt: TGTGCCAGCAGTGGGCGGGGTGTAGCTGGAGGGCCTTCTCCCTACAATGAGCAGTTCTTC
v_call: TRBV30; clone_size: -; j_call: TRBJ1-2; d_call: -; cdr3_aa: CAWSVLGANGGYTF; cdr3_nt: TGTGCCTGGAGTGTACTAGGCGCCAATGGGGGCTACACCTTC
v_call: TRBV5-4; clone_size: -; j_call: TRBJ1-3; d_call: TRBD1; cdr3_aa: CASSDRTGAGNTIYF; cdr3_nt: TGTGCCAGCAGCGACAGGACAGGGGCTGGAAACACCATATATTTT
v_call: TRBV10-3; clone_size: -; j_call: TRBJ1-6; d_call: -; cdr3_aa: CAISALATQPLHF; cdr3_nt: TGTGCCATCAGCGCCCTGGCAACCCAACCCCTCCACTTT
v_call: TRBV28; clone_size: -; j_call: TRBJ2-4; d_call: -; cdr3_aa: CASSLSGGQLNIQYF; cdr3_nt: TGTGCCAGCAGTTTAAGCGGCGGGCAGCTCAACATTCAGTACTTC
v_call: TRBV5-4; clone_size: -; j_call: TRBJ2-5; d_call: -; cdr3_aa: CASGTNGARGFAETQYF; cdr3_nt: TGTGCCAGCGGAACCAACGGGGCCAGGGGTTTTGCAGAGACCCAGTACTTC
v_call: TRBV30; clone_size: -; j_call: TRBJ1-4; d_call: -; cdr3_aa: CAWRGRNEKLFF; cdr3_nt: TGTGCCTGGAGGGGACGTAATGAAAAACTGTTTTTT
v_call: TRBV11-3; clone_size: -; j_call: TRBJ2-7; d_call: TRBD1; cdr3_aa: CASSISGTGGEQYF; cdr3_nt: TGTGCCAGCAGCATAAGTGGGACAGGGGGCGAGCAGTACTTC
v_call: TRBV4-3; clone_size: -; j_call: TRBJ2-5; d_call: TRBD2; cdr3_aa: CASSQDRRLAGGDGETQYF; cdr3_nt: TGCGCCAGCAGCCAAGATCGACGACTAGCGGGAGGAGATGGGGAGACCCAGTACTTC
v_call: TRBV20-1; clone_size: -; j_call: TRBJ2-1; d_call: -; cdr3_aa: CSAQLNEQFF; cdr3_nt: TGCAGTGCACAACTAAATGAGCAGTTCTTC
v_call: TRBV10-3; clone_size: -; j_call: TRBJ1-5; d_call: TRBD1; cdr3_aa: CAISDGQGSNQPQHF; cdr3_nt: TGTGCCATCAGTGATGGACAGGGTTCCAATCAGCCCCAGCATTTT
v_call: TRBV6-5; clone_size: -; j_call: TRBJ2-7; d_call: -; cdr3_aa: CASSYATKTYEQYF; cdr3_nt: TGTGCCAGCAGTTACGCCACGAAGACCTACGAGCAGTACTTC
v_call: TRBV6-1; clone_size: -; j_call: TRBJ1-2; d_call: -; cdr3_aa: CASSDRVYGYTF; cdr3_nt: TGTGCCAGCAGTGACAGGGTATATGGCTACACCTTC
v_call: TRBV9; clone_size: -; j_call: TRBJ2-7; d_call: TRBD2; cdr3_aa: CASSPPGGGSYEQYF; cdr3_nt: TGTGCCAGCAGCCCGCCCGGGGGGGGATCCTACGAGCAGTACTTC
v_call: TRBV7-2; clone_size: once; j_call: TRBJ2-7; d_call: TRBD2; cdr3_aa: CASSHGTSGNEQYF; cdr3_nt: TGTGCCAGCAGCCACGGGACTAGCGGGAACGAGCAGTACTTC
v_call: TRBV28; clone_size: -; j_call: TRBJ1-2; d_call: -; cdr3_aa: CASSSPITRTF; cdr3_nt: TGTGCCAGCAGTTCGCCGATCACTAGGACCTTC
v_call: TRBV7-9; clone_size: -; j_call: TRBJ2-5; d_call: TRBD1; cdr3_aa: CASSSLGQGALETQYF; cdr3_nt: TGTGCCAGCAGCTCCCTCGGACAGGGGGCTTTGGAGACCCAGTACTTC
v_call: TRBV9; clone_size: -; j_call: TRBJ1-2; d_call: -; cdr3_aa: CASSGPGTTGYTF; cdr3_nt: TGTGCCAGCAGCGGACCCGGGACAACCGGCTACACCTTC
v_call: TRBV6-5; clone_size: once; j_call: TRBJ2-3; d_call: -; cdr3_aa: CASGGGHRADTQYF; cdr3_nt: TGTGCTAGTGGTGGTGGCCACAGGGCGGATACGCAGTATTTT
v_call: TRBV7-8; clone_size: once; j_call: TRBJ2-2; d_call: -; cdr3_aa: CASSGLGGIADWELFF; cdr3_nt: TGTGCCAGCAGCGGTTTGGGCGGGATTGCGGACTGGGAGCTGTTTTTT
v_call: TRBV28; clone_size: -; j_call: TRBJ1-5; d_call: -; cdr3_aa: CASSIRQLNQPQHF; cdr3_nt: TGTGCCAGCAGTATTCGACAGCTCAATCAGCCCCAGCATTTT
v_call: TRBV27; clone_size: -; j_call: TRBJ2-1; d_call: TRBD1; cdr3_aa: CASRGQTLSYNEQFF; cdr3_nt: TGTGCCAGCAGGGGACAGACCCTTTCCTACAATGAGCAGTTCTTC
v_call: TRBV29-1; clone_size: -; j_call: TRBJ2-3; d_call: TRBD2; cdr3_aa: CSVTSGVNTDTQYF; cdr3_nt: TGCAGCGTGACTAGCGGGGTAAACACAGATACGCAGTATTTT
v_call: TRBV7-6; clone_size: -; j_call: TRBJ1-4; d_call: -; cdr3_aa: CASSPDANEKLFF; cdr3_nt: TGTGCCAGCAGCCCAGACGCTAATGAAAAACTGTTTTTT
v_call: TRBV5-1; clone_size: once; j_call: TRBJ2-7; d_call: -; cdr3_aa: CASSLASPYEQYF; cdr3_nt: TGCGCCAGCAGCTTAGCCTCGCCCTACGAGCAGTACTTC
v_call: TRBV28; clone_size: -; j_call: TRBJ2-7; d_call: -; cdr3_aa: CASSRRKEQYF; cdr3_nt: TGTGCCAGCAGTCGCCGGAAGGAGCAGTACTTC
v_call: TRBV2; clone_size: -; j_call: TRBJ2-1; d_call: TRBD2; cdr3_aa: CASSSLAGPYNEQFF; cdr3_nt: TGTGCCAGCAGCTCACTAGCGGGACCCTACAATGAGCAGTTCTTC
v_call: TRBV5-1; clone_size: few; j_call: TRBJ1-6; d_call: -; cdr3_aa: CASSFNGWGDSPLHF; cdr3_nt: TGCGCCAGCAGCTTTAACGGGTGGGGTGATTCACCCCTCCACTTT
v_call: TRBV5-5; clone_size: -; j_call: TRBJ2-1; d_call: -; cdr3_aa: CASSFDPAGYNEQFF; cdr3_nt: TGTGCCAGCAGCTTTGATCCCGCAGGGTACAATGAGCAGTTCTTC
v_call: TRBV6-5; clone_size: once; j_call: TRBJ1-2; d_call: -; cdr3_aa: CASSLGRKEIGYTF; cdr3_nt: TGTGCCAGCAGTTTGGGACGGAAGGAGATAGGCTACACCTTC
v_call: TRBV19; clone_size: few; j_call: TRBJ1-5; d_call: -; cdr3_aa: CAKGGQPQHF; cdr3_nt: TGTGCCAAAGGGGGGCAGCCCCAGCATTTT